This T cell receptor beta chain was captured in a study of cytomegalovirus exposure and HLA in healthy donors. Germline loops: CDR1 WNHNN, CDR2 SYGVQD (reference sequence). CDR3 length: 14 residues. With V trimmed by 10 bases and J by 10 bases, 15 bases remained unmatched. General study findings and limits: It was reported that the classifier diagnosed cytomegalovirus status with high specificity and sensitivity in both the original and validation cohorts.

PCR primers comprised 60 Vbeta and 13 Jbeta primers. Produced via immunoSEQ multiplex PCR; TCRdb's table is partial and in-frame only. Its listing shows around 110,000 clones. Comment on this clone: What it binds is unknown.

This TCR came from a man under 40 in good health and CMV-seronegative. The sample was PBMCs. The chain has TRBV10-1 and TRBJ1-5; 8 nucleotides agree with TRBD1. The CDR3 region has the DNA TGCGCCACCCGAGACAGGGGATCCCTCCATCCCCAGCATTTT. Translation gives CATRDRGSLHPQHF.